The 9 T cell receptor beta chains below all came from one sample that was sequenced in a study of blood T cell repertoires in COVID-19. Only in-frame clones appear in the TCRdb table, and some are missing; sequencing was by immunoSEQ multiplex PCR. Of 250,000 to 300,000 clones listed, approximately 90% were seen once; the top ten hold around 13%. Sequencing was performed on peripheral blood. These receptors were taken from a woman aged 60 to 75 with acute or convalescent COVID-19.

This chain links TRBV2 with TRBJ1-4, with D maybe TRBD1 (6 bases). Germline loops: CDR1 SNHLY, CDR2 FYNNEI. There are 15 residues in the CDR3. Trimming stripped 2 bases from V and 7 bases from J, with 14 bases between. CDR3 DNA: TGTGCCAGCAGTGAATGGGGGGGCAAAAGTGAAAAACTGTTTTTT. Encoded protein: CASSEWGGKSEKLFF.

This clone has a single count. CDR3 nucleotide sequence: TGTGCCAGCAGCTTAGGGACTTTGGGAGCTGAGCAGTACTTC. It codes for CASSLGTLGAEQYF. The chain recombines TRBV7-9 with TRBJ2-7; a possible D gene is TRBD2 (5 bases). V lost 1 base to trimming and J lost 7 bases, with 14 bases between them. The V gene's germline CDR1 is SEHNR and CDR2 FQNEAQ (reference sequence). The CDR3 contains 14 residues.

V gene TRBV15 combines with J gene TRBJ1-2; D might be TRBD1 (6 bases). With 1 base removed from V and 8 bases from J, the gap between germline ends came to 8 bases. The CDR3 spans 12 residues. Germline V gene data show CDR1 as LNHNV and CDR2 as YYDKDF (reference sequence). The CDR3 bases are TGTGCCACCAGCAGAGGACAGGTCGGCTACACCTTC. This encodes CATSRGQVGYTF.

This clone is a singleton in its sample. This sequence joins TRBV27 and TRBJ2-5, with D perhaps TRBD1 (6 bases). The germline V gene encodes CDR1 MNHEY and CDR2 SMNVEV (reference sequence). The ends were cut back, 11 bases at V and 5 bases at J, with 12 bases in the middle. The CDR3 loop spans 11 amino acids. CDR3 bases: TGTGCCGTTTGGGGGCGGGAGACCCAGTACTTC. It translates to CAVWGRETQYF.

This chain links TRBV2 with TRBJ1-2; D unresolved. The CDR3 covers 13 residues. Germline loops: CDR1 SNHLY, CDR2 FYNNEI. Trimming shortened V by 5 bases and J by 8 bases, and 15 bases separated the two germline ends. This CDR3 is CASSRDGEGGYTF. The CDR3, as DNA: TGTGCCAGCAGTCGAGACGGGGAAGGCGGCTACACCTTC.

The chain joins TRBV4-1 to TRBJ1-1, with 10 bases fitting TRBD1. There are 17 residues in the CDR3. Germline trimming cut 0 bases from V and 0 bases from J; bases unmatched to any gene: 4. Germline-derived CDR1 and CDR2 are MGHRA and YSYEKL. The chain's CDR3 is CASSQEGQGWMNTEAFF. CDR3 sequence (DNA): TGCGCCAGCAGCCAAGAGGGACAGGGGTGGATGAACACTGAAGCTTTCTTT.

The V call is TRBV29-1, the J call TRBJ2-6, with 8 nucleotides matching TRBD1. In germline, CDR1 is SQVTM, CDR2 ANQGSEA. This CDR3 contains 15 residues. The V segment lost 4 bases and the J segment 4 bases; nucleotides outside the gene matches: 6. DNA for the CDR3: TGCAGCGTTGCCCAGGGGGCGACCGGGGCCAACGTCCTGACTTTC. Amino acids: CSVAQGATGANVLTF.

The CDR3 DNA sequence: TGTGCCAGCAGCCCCTCCGGCGGGGGTTACAATGAGCAGTTCTTC. It codes for CASSPSGGGYNEQFF. V usage is TRBV3-1 (or the pseudogene TRBV3-2) and J usage is TRBJ2-1; 7 bases are a match to TRBD2. Germline CDR1 reads LGHDT; CDR2 reads YNNKEL (reference sequence). V lost 4 bases, J lost 4 bases, and 7 bases stayed unmatched. This CDR3 has 15 residues.

As DNA, the CDR3 is TGCGCCAGCAGCTTGGCCCAACAACCCCGGGCTAACTATGGCTACACCTTC. This gives the protein CASSLAQQPRANYGYTF. The V and J genes are TRBV5-1 and TRBJ1-2, with D unresolved. The CDR3 consists of 17 residues. Trimming removed 0 bases at V and 0 bases at J, with 15 bases between. CDR1 and CDR2 from the germline V gene are SGHRS and YFSETQ.